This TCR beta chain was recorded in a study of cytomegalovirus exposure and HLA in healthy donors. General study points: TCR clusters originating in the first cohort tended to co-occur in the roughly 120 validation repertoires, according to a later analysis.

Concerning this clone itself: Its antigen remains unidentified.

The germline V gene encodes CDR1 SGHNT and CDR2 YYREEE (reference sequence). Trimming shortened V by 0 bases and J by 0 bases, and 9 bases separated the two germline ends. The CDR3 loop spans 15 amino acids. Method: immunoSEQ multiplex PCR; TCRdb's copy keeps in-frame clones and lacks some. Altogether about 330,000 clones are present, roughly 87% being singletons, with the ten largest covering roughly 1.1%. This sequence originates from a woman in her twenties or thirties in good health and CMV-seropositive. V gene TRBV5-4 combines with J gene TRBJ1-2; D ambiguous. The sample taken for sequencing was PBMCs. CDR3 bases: TGTGCCAGCAGCTTGGTCGCGGATTCTAACTATGGCTACACCTTC. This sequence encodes CASSLVADSNYGYTF. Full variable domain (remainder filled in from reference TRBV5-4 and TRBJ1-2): ETGVTQSPTHLIKTRGQQVTLRCSSQSGHNTVSWYQQALGQGPQFIFQYYREEENGRGNFPPRFSGLQFPNYSSELNVNALELDDSALYLCASSLVADSNYGYTFGSGTRLTVV.